This T cell receptor (beta chain) was captured in a study of lung T cells in sarcoidosis with Löfgren's syndrome. Trimming shortened V by 5 bases and J by 6 bases, and 19 bases separated the two germline ends. The germline V gene encodes CDR1 MDHEN and CDR2 SYDVKM. The CDR3 totals 15 residues. A remark on this clonotype: The antigen is undetermined.

The study's findings and limits: In alpha-beta pairs, TRAV12-1 favored TRBV2, and their CDR3s were homologous.

Each CDR3 protein is one row after TCRdb ran MiXCR on the reads. The sample lists fewer than 80,000 distinct CDR3 sequences, over 20% seen once, with over 2% in the top ten. This receptor was taken from a human donor with sarcoidosis (Löfgren's syndrome or another form), or a control subject (not recorded which). The V and J genes are TRBV28 and TRBJ1-1; D is ambiguous. The sequenced material came from CD4+ T cells from PBMCs. This chain's CDR3 is CASSPLTGQVAEAFF. In DNA form, the CDR3 reads TGTGCCAGCAGTCCGCTGACCGGGCAGGTCGCTGAAGCTTTCTTT.